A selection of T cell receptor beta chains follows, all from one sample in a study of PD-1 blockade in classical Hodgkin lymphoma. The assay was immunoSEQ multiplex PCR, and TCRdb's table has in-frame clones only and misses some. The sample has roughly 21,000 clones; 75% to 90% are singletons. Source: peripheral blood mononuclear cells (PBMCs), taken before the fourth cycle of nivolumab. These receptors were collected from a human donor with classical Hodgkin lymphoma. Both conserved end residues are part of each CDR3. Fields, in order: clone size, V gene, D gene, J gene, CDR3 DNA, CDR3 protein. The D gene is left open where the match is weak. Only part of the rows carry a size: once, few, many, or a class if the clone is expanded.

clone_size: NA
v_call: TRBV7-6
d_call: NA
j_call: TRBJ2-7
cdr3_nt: TGTGCCAGCAGCTTTCAACCGGACCCTACCTACGAGCAGTACTTC
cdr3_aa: CASSFQPDPTYEQYF

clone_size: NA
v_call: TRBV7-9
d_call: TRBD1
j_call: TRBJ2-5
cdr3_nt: TGTGCCAGCAGCCTGGGACAGTACCAAGAGACCCAGTACTTC
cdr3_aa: CASSLGQYQETQYF

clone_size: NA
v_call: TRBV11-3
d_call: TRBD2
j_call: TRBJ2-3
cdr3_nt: TGTGCCAGCAGCTCTGGACTAGCGGGAGGGAGCACAGATACGCAGTATTTT
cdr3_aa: CASSSGLAGGSTDTQYF

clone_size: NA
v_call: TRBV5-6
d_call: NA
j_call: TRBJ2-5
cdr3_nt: TGTGCCAGCAGCTTACAGGGAAACGAAGAGACCCAGTACTTC
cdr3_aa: CASSLQGNEETQYF

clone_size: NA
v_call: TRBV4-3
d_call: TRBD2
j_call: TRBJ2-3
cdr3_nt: TGCGCCAGCAGCCAAGTGGCTAGCGGGGGGGCAGGGGATACGCAGTATTTT
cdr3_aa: CASSQVASGGAGDTQYF

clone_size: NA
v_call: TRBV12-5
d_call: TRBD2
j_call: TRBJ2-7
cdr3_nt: TGTGCTAGTGGTCTGTGGACTAGCGGGGATCTGCGGCACGAGCAGTACTTC
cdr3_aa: CASGLWTSGDLRHEQYF

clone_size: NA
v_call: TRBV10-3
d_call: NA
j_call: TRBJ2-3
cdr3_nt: TGTGCCATCAGTGATCACCCCGCCTTCGGTACGCAGTATTTT
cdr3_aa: CAISDHPAFGTQYF

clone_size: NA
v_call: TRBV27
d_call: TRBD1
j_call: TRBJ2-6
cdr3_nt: TGTGCCAGCGGCTTGACAGGGGGCGGTGGGGCCAACGTCCTGACTTTC
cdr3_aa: CASGLTGGGGANVLTF

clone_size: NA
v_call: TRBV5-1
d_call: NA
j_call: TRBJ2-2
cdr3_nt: TGCGCCAGCAGCTTGAACTACCTGAACACCGGGGAGCTGTTTTTT
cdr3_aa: CASSLNYLNTGELFF

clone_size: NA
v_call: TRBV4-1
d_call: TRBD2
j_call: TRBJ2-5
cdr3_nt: TGCGCCAGCAGCCCCTTAGCGGGGGGACAAGAGACCCAGTACTTC
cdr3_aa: CASSPLAGGQETQYF

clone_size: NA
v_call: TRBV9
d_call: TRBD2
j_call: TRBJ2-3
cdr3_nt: TGTGCCAGCAGCGTAGGGTCCAGCGGGGGGGGCGATACGCAGTATTTT
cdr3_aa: CASSVGSSGGGDTQYF

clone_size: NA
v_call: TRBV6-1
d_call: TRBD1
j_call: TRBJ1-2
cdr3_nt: TGTGCCAGCTACACAGGGGGCGCTGGATCATATGGCTACACCTTC
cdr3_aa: CASYTGGAGSYGYTF

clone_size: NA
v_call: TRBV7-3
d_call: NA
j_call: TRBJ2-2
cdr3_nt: TGTGCCAGCAGCTCCGGGACTGGCCACACCGGGGAGCTGTTTTTT
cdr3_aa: CASSSGTGHTGELFF

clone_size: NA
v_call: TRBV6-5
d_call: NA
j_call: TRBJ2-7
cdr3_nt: TGTGCCAGCAGTTACTATCGGGACTCCTACGAGCAGTACTTC
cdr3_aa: CASSYYRDSYEQYF

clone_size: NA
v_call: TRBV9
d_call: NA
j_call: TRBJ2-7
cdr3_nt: TGTGCCAGCAGTTCGAAGGTGGGGAACTACGAGCAGTACTTC
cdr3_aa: CASSSKVGNYEQYF

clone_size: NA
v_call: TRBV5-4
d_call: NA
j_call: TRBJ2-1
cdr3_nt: TGTGCCAGCAGCTTGGTGTTGGAGAATGAGCAGTTCTTC
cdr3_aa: CASSLVLENEQFF

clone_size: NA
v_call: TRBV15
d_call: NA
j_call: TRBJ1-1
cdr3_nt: TGTGCCACCAGCAGAGATCGAGAGGGTAGGGACACTGAAGCTTTCTTT
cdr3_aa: CATSRDREGRDTEAFF

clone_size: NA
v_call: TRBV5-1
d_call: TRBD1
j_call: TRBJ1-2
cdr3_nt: TGCGCCAGCAGCTTGTCACCCCGGACAGGTTCCCACACCTTC
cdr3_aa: CASSLSPRTGSHTF

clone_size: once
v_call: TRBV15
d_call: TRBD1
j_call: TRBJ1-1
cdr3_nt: TGTGCCACCAGCAGAGAACTCCGGGACAGGGTGAAAACTGAAGCTTTCTTT
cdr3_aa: CATSRELRDRVKTEAFF

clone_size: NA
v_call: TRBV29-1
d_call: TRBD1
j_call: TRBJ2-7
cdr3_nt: TGCAGCGTTGAAGATCGGGCTGGACAGGGGGATCCCTACGAGCAGTACTTC
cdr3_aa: CSVEDRAGQGDPYEQYF

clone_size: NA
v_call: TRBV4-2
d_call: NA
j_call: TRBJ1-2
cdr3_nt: TGTGCCAGCACCCCCGCGGCGGGAGACTATGGCTACACCTTC
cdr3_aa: CASTPAAGDYGYTF

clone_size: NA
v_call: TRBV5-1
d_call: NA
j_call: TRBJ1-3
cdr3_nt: TGCGCCAGCAGCTTGATCGGTTCAGCGGGTGGAAACACCATATATTTT
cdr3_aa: CASSLIGSAGGNTIYF

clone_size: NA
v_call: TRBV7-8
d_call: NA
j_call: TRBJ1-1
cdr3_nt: TGTGCCAGCAGCAAGTTGACAGGTTCCACTGAAGCTTTCTTT
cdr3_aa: CASSKLTGSTEAFF

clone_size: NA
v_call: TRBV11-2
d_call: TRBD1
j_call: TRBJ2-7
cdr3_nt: TGTGCCAGCAGCCTCGATCCCGGGACAGGCTACGAGCAGTACTTC
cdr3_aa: CASSLDPGTGYEQYF

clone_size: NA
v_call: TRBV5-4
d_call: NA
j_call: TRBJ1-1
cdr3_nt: TGTGCCAGCAGCAAACGGGAGTTCCCCATCCTCTATAACACTGAAGCTTTCTTT
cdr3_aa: CASSKREFPILYNTEAFF

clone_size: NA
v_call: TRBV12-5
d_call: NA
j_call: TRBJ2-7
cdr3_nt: TGTGCTAGTGCCTTCAACTACGAGCAGTACTTC
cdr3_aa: CASAFNYEQYF

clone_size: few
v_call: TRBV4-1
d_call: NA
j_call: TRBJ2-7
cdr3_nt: TGCGCCAGCAGCCAAGATCTTGGACACTACTACGAGCAGTACTTC
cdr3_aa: CASSQDLGHYYEQYF

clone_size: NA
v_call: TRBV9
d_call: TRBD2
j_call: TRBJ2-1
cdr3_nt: TGTGCCAGCAGCGTAAGTAGCGGGAGGCACAATGAGCAGTTCTTC
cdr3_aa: CASSVSSGRHNEQFF

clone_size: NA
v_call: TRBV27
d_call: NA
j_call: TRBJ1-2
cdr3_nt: TGTGCCAGCAAACCCGCCGGGACAAAAAACTATGGCTACACCTTC
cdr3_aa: CASKPAGTKNYGYTF

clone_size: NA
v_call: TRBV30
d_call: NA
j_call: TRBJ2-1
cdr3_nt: TGTGCCTGGTCTCTCCTCAATGAGCAGTTCTTC
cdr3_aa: CAWSLLNEQFF

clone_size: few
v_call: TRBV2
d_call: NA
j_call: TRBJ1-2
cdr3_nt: TGTGCCAGCACTGGGGTGGGCTACACCTTC
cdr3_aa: CASTGVGYTF

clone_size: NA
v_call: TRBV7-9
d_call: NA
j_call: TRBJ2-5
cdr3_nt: TGTGCCAGCAGCTTAGGGGGGTCGTACCAAGAGACCCAGTACTTC
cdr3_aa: CASSLGGSYQETQYF

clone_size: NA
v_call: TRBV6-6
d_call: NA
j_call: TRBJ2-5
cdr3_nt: TGTGCCAGCAGTTACCTACAGGGATCCCAAGAGACCCAGTACTTC
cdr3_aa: CASSYLQGSQETQYF

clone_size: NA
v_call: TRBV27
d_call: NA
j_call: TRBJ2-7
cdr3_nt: TGTGCCAGCAGTCTAACAGGGCACTCCTACGAGCAGTACTTC
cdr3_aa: CASSLTGHSYEQYF

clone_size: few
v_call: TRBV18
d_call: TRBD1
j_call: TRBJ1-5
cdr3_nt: TGTGCCAGCTCACCCCTGGACAGGAATCAGCCCCAGCATTTT
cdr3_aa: CASSPLDRNQPQHF

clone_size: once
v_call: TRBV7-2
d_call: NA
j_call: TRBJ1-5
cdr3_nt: TGTGCCAGCAGCTTATGGCAGTTCAATCAGCCCCAGCATTTT
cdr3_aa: CASSLWQFNQPQHF

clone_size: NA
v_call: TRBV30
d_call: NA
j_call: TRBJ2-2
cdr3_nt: TGTGCCTGGAGTCCCCCGGGGGCAAACACCGGGGAGCTGTTTTTT
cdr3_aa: CAWSPPGANTGELFF